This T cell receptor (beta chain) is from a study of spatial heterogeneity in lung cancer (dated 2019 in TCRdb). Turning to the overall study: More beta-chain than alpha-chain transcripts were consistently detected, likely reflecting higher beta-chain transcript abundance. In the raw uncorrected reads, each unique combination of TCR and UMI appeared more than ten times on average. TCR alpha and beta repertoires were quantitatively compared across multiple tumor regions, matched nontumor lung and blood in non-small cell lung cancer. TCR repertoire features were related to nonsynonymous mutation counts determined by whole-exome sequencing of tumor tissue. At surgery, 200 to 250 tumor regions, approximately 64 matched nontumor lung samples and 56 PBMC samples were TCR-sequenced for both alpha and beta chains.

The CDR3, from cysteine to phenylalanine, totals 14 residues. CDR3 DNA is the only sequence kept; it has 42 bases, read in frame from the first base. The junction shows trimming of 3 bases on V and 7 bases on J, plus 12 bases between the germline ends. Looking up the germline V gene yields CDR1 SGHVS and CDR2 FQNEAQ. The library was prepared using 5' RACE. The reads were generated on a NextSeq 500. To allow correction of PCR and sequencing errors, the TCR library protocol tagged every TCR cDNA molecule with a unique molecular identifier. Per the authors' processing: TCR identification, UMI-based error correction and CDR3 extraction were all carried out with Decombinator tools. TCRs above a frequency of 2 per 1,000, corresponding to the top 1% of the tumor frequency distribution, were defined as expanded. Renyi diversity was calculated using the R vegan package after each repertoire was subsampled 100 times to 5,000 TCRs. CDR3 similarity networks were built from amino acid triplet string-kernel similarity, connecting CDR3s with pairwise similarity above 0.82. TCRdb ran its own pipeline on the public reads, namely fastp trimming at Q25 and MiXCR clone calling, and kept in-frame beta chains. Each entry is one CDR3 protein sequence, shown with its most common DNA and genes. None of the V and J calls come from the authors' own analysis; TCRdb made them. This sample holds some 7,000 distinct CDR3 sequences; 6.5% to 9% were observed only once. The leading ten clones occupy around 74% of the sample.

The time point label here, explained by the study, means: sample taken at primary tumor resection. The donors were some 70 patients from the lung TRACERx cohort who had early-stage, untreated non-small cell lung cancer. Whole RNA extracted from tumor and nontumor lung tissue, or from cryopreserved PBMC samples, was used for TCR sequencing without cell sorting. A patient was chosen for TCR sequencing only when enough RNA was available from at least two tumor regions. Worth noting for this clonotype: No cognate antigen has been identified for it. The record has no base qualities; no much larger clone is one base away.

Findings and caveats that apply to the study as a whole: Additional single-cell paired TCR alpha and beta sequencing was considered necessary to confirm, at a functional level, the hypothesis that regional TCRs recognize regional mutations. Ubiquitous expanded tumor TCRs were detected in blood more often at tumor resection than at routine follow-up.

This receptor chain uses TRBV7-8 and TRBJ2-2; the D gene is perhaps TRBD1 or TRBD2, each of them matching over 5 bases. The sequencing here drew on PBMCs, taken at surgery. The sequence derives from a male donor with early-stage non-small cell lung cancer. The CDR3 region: CASSLGEPVGELFF. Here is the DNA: TGTGCCAGCAGCTTGGGGGAACCGGTCGGGGAGCTGTTTTTT. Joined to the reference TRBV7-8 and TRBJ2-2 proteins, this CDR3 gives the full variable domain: GAGVSQSPRYKVAKRGQDVALRCDPISGHVSLFWYQQALGQGPEFLTYFQNEAQLDKSGLPSDRFFAERPEGSVSTLKIQRTQQEDSAVYLCASSLGEPVGELFFGEGSRLTVL.